These T cell receptor beta chains were read from a single sample in a study of identical twins. TCRdb fed the 5' RACE reads into MiXCR, producing one record per CDR3 protein. Seen here are about 810,000 distinct CDR3 sequences, 12% observed once, and the top ten hold around 1.6%. The same sample was also studied in work on yellow fever vaccine responses in identical twins.

The specimen sequenced was PBMCs. These TCRs come from a woman younger than 30 in good health. Both conserved end residues are part of each CDR3. A D gene is named only where the DNA matches it firmly. Clone size appears in some rows only: once, few, many, or a class for an expanded clone.

NA | TRBJ2-1 | few | TRBV3-1 | TGTGCCAGCAGCCAAGATACGGGAGCCGGCTACAATGAGCAGTTCTTC | CASSQDTGAGYNEQFF
NA | TRBJ1-6 | NA | TRBV20-1 | TGCAGTGCTTACAGCCCCGGGCTCTCCTATAATTCACCCCTCCACTTT | CSAYSPGLSYNSPLHF
NA | TRBJ2-4 | many | TRBV5-1 | TGCGCCAGCAGTGAACTGGGCGAAAACATTCAGTACTTC | CASSELGENIQYF
NA | TRBJ1-5 | NA | TRBV28 | TGTGCCAGCAGTTTGTCAGGGTTTTGGCCCCAGCATTTT | CASSLSGFWPQHF
NA | TRBJ1-1 | NA | TRBV29-1 | TGCAGCGCAAAACCTTTGAACACTGAAGCTTTCTTT | CSAKPLNTEAFF
NA | TRBJ2-1 | few | TRBV29-1 | TGCAGCGTCGACGAATGGCCTAGCGCAAGAGGAAGCAACAATGAGCAGTTCTTC | CSVDEWPSARGSNNEQFF
NA | TRBJ1-3 | NA | TRBV5-1 | TGCGCCAGCAGCTTGGGGCTTTCCGGGACATCCTACTCTGGAAACACCATATATTTT | CASSLGLSGTSYSGNTIYF
NA | TRBJ1-2 | many | TRBV5-1 | TGCGCCAGCAGCTTGGACGACTTAAAGGCGATAGGCTACACCTTC | CASSLDDLKAIGYTF
NA | TRBJ2-5 | many | TRBV12-3/TRBV12-4 | TGTGCCAGCACTGAGTATACCAGGGAGACCCAGTACTTC | CASTEYTRETQYF
TRBD2 | TRBJ2-7 | NA | TRBV12-3/TRBV12-4 | TGTGCCAGCCGTTTAGGGAGGGCCAAGGTTTACGAGCAGTACTTC | CASRLGRAKVYEQYF
NA | TRBJ2-1 | few | TRBV21-1 | TGTGCCAGCAGCAAAACCGGCAGGGGGATAAGAAATGAGCAGTTCTTC | CASSKTGRGIRNEQFF